The next 7 T cell receptor beta chains were all read from a single sample in a study of T cells in Graves' hyperthyroidism and ophthalmopathy. The TCR beta CDR3 regions underwent amplification using RNA transcripts as the source. HTBI primers were employed in a first-round RT-PCR of the TCR CDR3. A single record per CDR3 protein comes from TCRdb applying MiXCR to the multiplex PCR reads. The sample holds about 290,000 distinct CDR3 sequences, approximately 17% seen once. Specimen: blood. The receptors were gathered from a woman in her sixties or seventies with Graves' ophthalmopathy.

This clonotype was seen at least ten times. This rearrangement joins TRBV20-1 to TRBJ1-1; 7 nucleotides agree with TRBD1. There are 13 residues in the CDR3. Germline loops: CDR1 DFQATT, CDR2 SNEGSKA (reference sequence). The V and J ends lost 5 bases and 6 bases, in that order; junction bases with no gene match: 9. This chain's CDR3 is CSARRDSQSEAFF. The CDR3 DNA is TGCAGTGCTCGAAGGGACAGTCAATCTGAAGCTTTCTTT.

This clonotype was detected once. This could be a read error, since a much larger clone is one nucleotide away. The chain is built from TRBV7-2 and TRBJ2-7; D gene uncertain. Germline loops: CDR1 SGHTA, CDR2 FQGNSA. This CDR3 is 11 amino acids long. CDR3 coding DNA: TGTGCCAGCAGATTAGCAGGCGAGCAGTACTTC. Residues: CASRLAGEQYF. The full variable domain, rest sourced from reference TRBV7-2 and TRBJ2-7, is GAGVSQSPSNKVTEKGKDVELRCDPISGHTALYWYRQSLGQGLEFLIYFQGNSAPDKSGLPSDRFSAERTGGSVSTLTIQRTQQEDSAVYLCASRLAGEQYFGPGTRLTVT.

The chain joins TRBV20-1 to TRBJ2-7, with 9 bases lining up with TRBD2. Germline V lookup: CDR1 DFQATT, CDR2 SNEGSKA (reference sequence). The CDR3 runs to 16 residues. J lost 4 bases, V lost 0 bases, and 10 bases had no gene match. This CDR3 is CSARDPAGGLDYEQYF. Here the CDR3 DNA reads TGCAGTGCTAGAGATCCAGCGGGGGGCCTTGATTACGAGCAGTACTTC.

This clonotype was counted many times. V gene TRBV12-3 or TRBV12-4 combines with J gene TRBJ2-3; 8 bases are shared with TRBD2. Losses at the gene ends were 8 bases for V and 2 bases for J; bases not matched to a gene: 6. The CDR3 contains 14 residues. The CDR3 region is CASYGGGITDTQYF. In DNA form, the CDR3 reads TGTGCCAGCTACGGGGGGGGTATCACAGATACGCAGTATTTT.

V usage is TRBV10-3 and J usage is TRBJ2-3, with 8 positions matching TRBD2. CDR1 is ENHRY and CDR2 is SYGVKD in the germline V gene. Trimming took 9 bases from V and 1 from J; bases not matched to a gene: 9. The CDR3 contains 15 residues. CDR3 nucleotides: TGTGCCATACGGGGGGGCCGTTCCGGCACAGATACGCAGTATTTT. It encodes CAIRGGRSGTDTQYF.

As for this clonotype: Being one base from a much bigger clone, this may be a read error. This sequence joins TRBV6-2 or TRBV6-3 and TRBJ1-1, with D perhaps TRBD1 (6 bases). The CDR3 totals 13 residues. Germline CDR1 and CDR2: MNHEY and SVGEGT. The CDR3 DNA follows: TGTGCCGGCAGGGACACCGCGGACACTGAAGCTTTCTTT. It is translated as CAGRDTADTEAFF.

The V call is TRBV29-1, the J call TRBJ1-1, with D tentatively TRBD1 (5 bases). Trimming left V 5 bases short and J 5 bases short, with 12 bases between. The CDR3 has 12 residues. Germline V gene data show CDR1 as SQVTM and CDR2 as ANQGSEA. CDR3 region: CSVIAPGTEAFF. CDR3 DNA: TGCAGCGTTATTGCCCCAGGGACTGAAGCTTTCTTT.